The rows below give T cell receptor beta chains drawn from one sample of a study of blood T cells in healthy people across ages. TCRdb analysed the 5' RACE reads with MiXCR anew, one entry per CDR3 protein. Found here are around 1.5 million distinct CDR3 sequences, approximately 59% of them singletons; the top ten hold over 6.5%. Sequencing was carried out using blood. The source is a young man in good health. The CDR3 runs from the conserved cysteine through the conserved F or W. A D gene is named only where the DNA matches it firmly.

j_call,v_call,d_call,cdr3_aa
TRBJ2-3,TRBV10-3,NA,CAISTGGTDTQYF
TRBJ2-1,TRBV20-1,TRBD2,CSASTSGIKGYEQFF
NA,TRBV4-1,NA,CASNQAQFQGGEQYF
TRBJ1-1,TRBV12-3/TRBV12-4,NA,CASSLGGGVTDEAFF
TRBJ2-5,TRBV5-1,TRBD2,CASSSTGLAGGGQETQYF
TRBJ2-7,TRBV10-3,NA,CAATDKAYEQYF
TRBJ1-2,TRBV7-2,NA,CASRTGPYGYTF
TRBJ2-1,TRBV5-1,NA,CASSLGVYEGINEQFF
TRBJ1-5,TRBV11-2,NA,CASSLAGGKQPQHF
TRBJ2-1,TRBV5-4,TRBD2,CASSLGWTSGTNEQFF
TRBJ2-5,TRBV4-1,NA,CASSQDRLGQSRRETQYF